This T cell receptor beta chain was sequenced for a study of control samples from healthy donors and cancer patients. Profiled with immunoSEQ multiplex PCR; TCRdb holds only in-frame clones, not every one. Of tens of thousands of clones listed, roughly 89% are singletons. Germline V gives CDR1 SNHLY, CDR2 FYNNEI. V was cut by 8 bases and J by 3 bases, with 8 bases left in between. The CDR3 contains 12 residues. V usage is TRBV2 and J usage is TRBJ2-4; D uncertain. Sequenced material: blood. The sequence was obtained from a young man in good health. The CDR3 nucleotides are TGTGCCAGCCGGCTGGGCAAAAACATTCAGTACTTC. It encodes CASRLGKNIQYF.